This TCR beta chain stems from a study of blood T cell repertoires in COVID-19. Study context: Acute and convalescent COVID-19 samples came from the United States, Italy and Spain.

Enrollment of patients from Seattle took place during active infection, with longitudinal follow-up. This CDR3 region has 16 residues. Germline V gene data show CDR1 as SGHRS and CDR2 as YFSETQ. Trimming took off 4 bases at V and 7 bases at J, with 21 bases between the two ends. Some clones are missing from TCRdb's copy, which holds only in-frame ones; the method was immunoSEQ multiplex PCR. The table has about 230,000 clones, 86% seen once. The rearrangement links TRBV5-1 to TRBJ2-1; D may correspond to TRBD1 or TRBD2 (7 bases each). The sequence was obtained from a man in his fifties with COVID-19, enrolled during active disease. Sequencing was done on a sample of peripheral blood. DNA for the CDR3: TGCGCCAGCAGCCTGGGAGGGGGCGTAAGTGGGAATGAGCAGTTCTTC. Protein product: CASSLGGGVSGNEQFF.